These 22 T cell receptor beta chains came from one sample sequenced in a study of T cells in narcolepsy. Using immunoSEQ multiplex PCR, the repertoire was profiled, and TCRdb retains in-frame clones only, with some absent. The profile shows approximately 25,000 clones, almost 85% of them singletons. The sample comprised CD45RA- memory CD4+ T cells from PBMCs. The receptor set was obtained from a human donor with narcolepsy.

The chain is built from TRBV5-1 and TRBJ1-2; the D gene is possibly TRBD1 (5 bases). Trimming shortened V by 4 bases and J by 7 bases, and 20 bases separated the two germline ends. Germline V gene lookup returns CDR1 SGHRS and CDR2 YFSETQ. The CDR3 runs 15 residues. The CDR3 sequence is CASSPGGADTIGYTF. CDR3 coding DNA: TGCGCCAGCAGCCCCGGAGGGGCCGACACTATTGGCTACACCTTC.

This clone has only a few counts. The chain links TRBV19 to TRBJ2-6; perhaps TRBD1 as D (5 bases). The ends were cut back, 7 bases at V and 2 bases at J, with 12 bases in the middle. The CDR3 covers 15 residues. CDR1 LNHDA and CDR2 SQIVND come from the germline V gene (reference sequence). The CDR3 spells CASTMGQAGANVLTF. The DNA for the CDR3 is TGTGCCAGTACCATGGGGCAGGCTGGGGCCAACGTCCTGACTTTC.

Regarding this clone: The identical CDR3 is also encoded by other nucleotide sequences in the sample. This chain joins TRBV4-3 and TRBJ2-5; TRBD2 aligns across 8 bases. Germline CDR1 LGHNA, CDR2 YSLEER. The CDR3 has 14 amino acids. Trimming cost V 0 bases and J 7 bases; bases outside gene matches: 4. This CDR3 reads CASSQEGTRGTQYF. CDR3 nucleotide sequence: TGCGCCAGCAGCCAAGAAGGGACTAGGGGGACCCAGTACTTC.

This chain connects TRBV7-9 to TRBJ1-3; D is ambiguous. The germline CDR1 and CDR2 sequences are SEHNR and FQNEAQ (reference sequence). V lost 5 bases to trimming and J lost 6 bases, with 17 bases between them. The CDR3 extends over 15 amino acids. CDR3 loop: CASSQFGRVQNTIYF. In DNA form, the CDR3 reads TGTGCCAGCAGCCAATTCGGGAGGGTCCAAAACACCATATATTTT.

The V call is TRBV7-2, the J call TRBJ1-1; 9 bases agree with TRBD1. The CDR3 covers 14 residues. V trimming: 5 bases; J trimming: 5 bases; junction bases outside the gene matches: 6. CDR1 is SGHTA and CDR2 is FQGNSA in the germline V gene. The CDR3 protein is CASSVQGAMTEAFF. Written as DNA, the CDR3 is TGTGCCAGCAGCGTACAGGGGGCGATGACTGAAGCTTTCTTT.

The chain recombines TRBV6-5 with TRBJ2-5, with 9 bases identical to TRBD2. The CDR3 loop spans 15 amino acids. The germline V gene encodes CDR1 MNHEY and CDR2 SVGAGI. V trimming: 2 bases; J trimming: 4 bases; junction bases outside the gene matches: 5. The CDR3 DNA sequence: TGTGCCAGCAGTTACGGCGGGAGGGTGGGAGAGACCCAGTACTTC. This sequence encodes CASSYGGRVGETQYF.

This clone was detected only a few times. The chain links TRBV7-9 to TRBJ1-4; D is unresolved. Trimming shortened V by 4 bases and J by 8 bases, and 11 bases separated the two germline ends. There are 13 residues in the CDR3. Germline CDR1 reads SEHNR; CDR2 reads FQNEAQ (reference sequence). The CDR3 region is CASSSRIGEKLFF. CDR3 nucleotide sequence: TGTGCCAGCAGCTCCCGTATAGGGGAAAAACTGTTTTTT.

The V gene is TRBV5-4, the J gene TRBJ1-5; D is unresolved. There are 13 residues in the CDR3. V lost 0 bases and J lost 7, with 8 bases in between. From germline, CDR1 is SGHNT and CDR2 YYREEE (reference sequence). The CDR3 protein is CASSLGEAQPQHF. DNA for the CDR3: TGTGCCAGCAGCTTGGGAGAGGCGCAGCCCCAGCATTTT.

This chain connects TRBV20-1 to TRBJ1-1; D is unclear. This CDR3 comprises 11 residues. Trimming removed 6 bases from V and 2 bases from J, with 7 bases in between. The V gene's germline CDR1 is DFQATT and CDR2 SNEGSKA (reference sequence). The CDR3 here is CSAPINTEAFF. The CDR3 DNA reads as TGCAGTGCCCCAATCAACACTGAAGCTTTCTTT.

V usage is TRBV4-3 and J usage is TRBJ2-7; 10 bases map to TRBD2. This CDR3 spans 14 amino acids. Germline V CDR1 and CDR2: LGHNA, YSLEER. V dropped 2 bases and J dropped 7; count of bases not matched to a gene: 5. DNA for the CDR3: TGCGCCAGCAGCCAACTAGCGGGAGAAAGTGAGCAGTACTTC. Protein sequence: CASSQLAGESEQYF.

This chain connects TRBV29-1 to TRBJ2-7; 9 nucleotides agree with TRBD1. Germline loops: CDR1 SQVTM, CDR2 ANQGSEA. Losses at the gene ends were 4 bases for V and 4 bases for J; bases not matched to a gene: 14. The CDR3 consists of 16 residues. The CDR3 spells CSVVYTPGQGLYEQYF. CDR3 nucleotide sequence: TGCAGCGTTGTTTACACTCCGGGACAGGGTTTATACGAGCAGTACTTC.

The gene calls are TRBV28 and TRBJ2-7; TRBD1 is a possible D gene (5 bases). The CDR3 totals 15 residues. From germline, CDR1 is MDHEN and CDR2 SYDVKM. Trimming left V 2 bases short and J 1 base short, with 12 bases between. The chain's CDR3 is CASSLRGRVSYEQYF. The DNA of the CDR3 is TGTGCCAGCAGTTTAAGGGGCAGGGTTTCCTACGAGCAGTACTTC.

The chain joins TRBV14 to TRBJ2-1; D call uncertain. The CDR3 covers 17 residues. V shed 3 bases and J shed 2 bases, with 17 bases lying between them. Germline lookup yields CDR1 SGHDN and CDR2 FVKESK. CDR3 DNA sequence: TGTGCCAGCAGCCATGCTCACCCGTTACAAACCTACAATGAGCAGTTCTTC. It codes for CASSHAHPLQTYNEQFF.

The CDR3 loop is CASSKGNQPQHF. The CDR3 region has the DNA TGTGCCAGCAGTAAAGGCAATCAGCCCCAGCATTTT. The V call is TRBV27, the J call TRBJ1-5; D gene ambiguous. The germline V gene has CDR1 MNHEY and CDR2 SMNVEV (reference sequence). V dropped 5 bases and J dropped 2 bases, with 4 bases sitting between them. The CDR3 has 12 amino acids.

This clone was observed a handful of times. Other nucleotide sequences in the sample specify the same CDR3. This chain joins TRBV28 and TRBJ2-7, with 7 positions matching TRBD1. This CDR3 has 14 amino acids. The trim removed 5 bases at V and 0 bases at J, leaving 4 bases unmatched. Looked up from germline, CDR1 is MDHEN and CDR2 is SYDVKM. CDR3 bases: TGTGCCAGCAGTCTAGGGACAGCCTCCTACGAGCAGTACTTC. It yields the protein CASSLGTASYEQYF.

This clone has a handful of counts. The V and J genes are TRBV19 and TRBJ2-2; 12 bases align to TRBD1. The CDR3 is 15 amino acids. In germline, CDR1 is LNHDA, CDR2 SQIVND (reference sequence). Unmatched junction bases numbered 10, after V lost 7 bases and J lost 10 bases. The CDR3 reads CASNVWGQGAVELFF. CDR3 sequence (DNA): TGTGCCAGTAATGTGTGGGGACAGGGGGCCGTGGAGCTGTTTTTT.

This clone was detected only a few times. This rearrangement joins TRBV11-3 to TRBJ2-1; possible D gene TRBD2, 6 bases. Germline assignment: CDR1 SGHNT and CDR2 YENEEA. CDR3 length: 16 amino acids. Trimming left V 0 bases short and J 7 bases short, with 16 bases between. CDR3 nucleotide sequence: TGTGCCAGCAGCTTAGATCTGCGGGGAGGACGGAATGAGCAGTTCTTC. It encodes CASSLDLRGGRNEQFF.

The chain employs TRBV6-4 and TRBJ2-4; D is ambiguous. CDR3 length: 14 amino acids. V was clipped by 6 bases and J by 0 bases, with 9 bases between them. Germline V lookup: CDR1 MRHNA, CDR2 SNTAGT. Here the CDR3 DNA reads TGTGCCAGCAGGACACCCCTAGCCAAAAACATTCAGTACTTC. Residues: CASRTPLAKNIQYF.

J is TRBJ2-7 and V is TRBV19; 10 bases are shared with TRBD1. The V and J ends lost 5 bases and 3 bases, in that order; junction bases with no gene match: 10. The CDR3 extends over 16 amino acids. Germline CDR1 and CDR2: LNHDA and SQIVND (reference sequence). The CDR3 spells CASSPFRGQGFYEQYF. Written as DNA, the CDR3 is TGTGCCAGTAGTCCCTTTCGGGGACAGGGGTTCTACGAGCAGTACTTC. The full variable domain, completed using reference TRBV19 and TRBJ2-7, is DGGITQSPKYLFRKEGQNVTLSCEQNLNHDAMYWYRQDPGQGLRLIYYSQIVNDFQKGDIAEGYSVSREKKESFPLTVTSAQKNPTAFYLCASSPFRGQGFYEQYFGPGTRLTVT.

This sequence joins TRBV21-1 and TRBJ2-7; whether TRBD1, the table's D call, matches the DNA was not checked. TRBV21-1 is a pseudogene locus. The CDR3 is made up of 12 amino acids. CDR3 loop: CASSARVCEQYF. As DNA, the CDR3 is TGTGCCAGCAGCGCCAGGGTATGCGAGCAGTACTTC.

The V and J genes are TRBV29-1 and TRBJ1-4, with 11 positions matching TRBD1. There are 13 residues in the CDR3. Unmatched junction bases numbered 3, after V lost 0 bases and J lost 12 bases. Germline CDR1 is SQVTM and CDR2 is ANQGSEA. Written as DNA, the CDR3 is TGCAGCGTTGAAGATAGGACAGGGGGCGAACTGTTTTTT. Its protein is CSVEDRTGGELFF.

The rearrangement uses TRBV6-5 and TRBJ1-5, with D perhaps TRBD1 (5 bases). Trimming took off 2 bases at V and 2 bases at J, with 7 bases between the two ends. Germline V gene data show CDR1 as MNHEY and CDR2 as SVGAGI. CDR3 length equals 14 residues. CDR3 coding DNA: TGTGCCAGCAGTTACGGGGGGGGCAATCAGCCCCAGCATTTT. Translating it yields CASSYGGGNQPQHF.